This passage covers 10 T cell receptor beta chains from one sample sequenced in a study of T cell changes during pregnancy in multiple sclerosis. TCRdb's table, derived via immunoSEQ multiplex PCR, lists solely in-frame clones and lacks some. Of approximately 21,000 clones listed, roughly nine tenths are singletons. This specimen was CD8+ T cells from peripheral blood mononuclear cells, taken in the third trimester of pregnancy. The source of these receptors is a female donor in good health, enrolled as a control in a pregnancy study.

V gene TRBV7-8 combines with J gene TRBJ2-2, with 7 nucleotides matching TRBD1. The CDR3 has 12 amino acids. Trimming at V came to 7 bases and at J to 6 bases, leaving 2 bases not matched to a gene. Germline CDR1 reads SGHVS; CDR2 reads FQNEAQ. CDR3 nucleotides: TGTGCCAGCAATCAGGGGGCCGGGGAGCTGTTTTTT. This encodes CASNQGAGELFF.

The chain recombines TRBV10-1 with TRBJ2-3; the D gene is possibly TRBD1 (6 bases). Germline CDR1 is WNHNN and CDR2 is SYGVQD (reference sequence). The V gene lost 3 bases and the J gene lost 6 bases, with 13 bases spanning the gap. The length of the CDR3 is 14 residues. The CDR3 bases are TGCGCCAGCAGTGACCCAGGGGCGACGGATACGCAGTATTTT. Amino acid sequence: CASSDPGATDTQYF.

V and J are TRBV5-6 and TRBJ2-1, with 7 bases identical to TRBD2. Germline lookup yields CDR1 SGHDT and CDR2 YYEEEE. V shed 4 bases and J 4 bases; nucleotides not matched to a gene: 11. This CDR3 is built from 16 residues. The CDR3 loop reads CASSPLSGTLYNEQFF. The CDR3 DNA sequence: TGTGCCAGCAGCCCTCTCAGCGGGACCCTATACAATGAGCAGTTCTTC.

In DNA form, the CDR3 reads TGTGCCAGCAGCCGATCCCCCCCGACTCCGGACAATGAGCAGTTCTTC. Translated, it gives CASSRSPPTPDNEQFF. The rearrangement uses TRBV4-2 and TRBJ2-1; D uncertain. The CDR3 is 16 residues long. V gave up 4 bases and J gave up 5 bases, with 18 bases separating them. Germline values: CDR1 LGHNA, CDR2 YNFKEQ.

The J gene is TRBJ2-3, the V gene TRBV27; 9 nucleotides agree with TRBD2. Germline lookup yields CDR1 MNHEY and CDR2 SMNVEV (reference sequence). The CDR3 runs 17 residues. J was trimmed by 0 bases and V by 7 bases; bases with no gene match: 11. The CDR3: CASIPAGGRTSTDTQYF. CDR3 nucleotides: TGTGCCAGCATCCCAGCGGGGGGCCGGACTAGCACAGATACGCAGTATTTT.

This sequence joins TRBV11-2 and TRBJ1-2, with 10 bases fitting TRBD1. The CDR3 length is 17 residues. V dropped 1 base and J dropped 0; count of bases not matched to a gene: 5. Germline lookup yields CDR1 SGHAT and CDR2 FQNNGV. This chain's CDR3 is CASSLGTGGLANYGYTF. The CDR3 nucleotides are TGTGCCAGCAGCTTAGGGACAGGGGGTTTAGCTAACTATGGCTACACCTTC.

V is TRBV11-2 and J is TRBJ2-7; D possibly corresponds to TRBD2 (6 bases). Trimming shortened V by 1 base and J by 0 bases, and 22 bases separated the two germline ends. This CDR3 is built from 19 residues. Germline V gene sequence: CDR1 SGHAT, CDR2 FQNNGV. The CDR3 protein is CASSLVRGFGGTGSYEQYF. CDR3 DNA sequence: TGTGCCAGCAGCTTAGTCCGTGGTTTTGGCGGGACGGGCTCCTACGAGCAGTACTTC.

The CDR3 is CASSPPRDFQETQYF. CDR3 nucleotide sequence: TGTGCCAGCAGTCCACCCCGGGACTTCCAAGAGACCCAGTACTTC. The chain joins TRBV28 to TRBJ2-5; TRBD2 is a possible D gene (6 bases). The ends were cut back, 5 bases at V and 1 base at J, with 14 bases in the middle. This CDR3 is 15 amino acids long. Germline assignment: CDR1 MDHEN and CDR2 SYDVKM. Based on the CDR3 plus reference TRBV28 and TRBJ2-5, the full variable domain is DVKVTQSSRYLVKRTGEKVFLECVQDMDHENMFWYRQDPGLGLRLIYFSYDVKMKEKGDIPEGYSVSREKKERFSLILESASTNQTSMYLCASSPPRDFQETQYFGPGTRLLVL.

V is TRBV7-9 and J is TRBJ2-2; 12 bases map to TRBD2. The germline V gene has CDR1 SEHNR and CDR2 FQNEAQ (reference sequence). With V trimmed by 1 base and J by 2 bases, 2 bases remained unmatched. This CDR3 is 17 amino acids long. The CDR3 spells CASSLGTSGTNTGELFF. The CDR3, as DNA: TGTGCCAGCAGCTTAGGGACTAGCGGGACAAACACCGGGGAGCTGTTTTTT.

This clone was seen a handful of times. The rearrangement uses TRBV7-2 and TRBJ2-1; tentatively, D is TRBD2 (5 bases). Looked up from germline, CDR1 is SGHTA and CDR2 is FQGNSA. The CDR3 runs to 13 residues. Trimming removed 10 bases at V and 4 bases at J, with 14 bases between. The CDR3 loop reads CATNPLVYNEQFF. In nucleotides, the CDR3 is TGTGCCACCAACCCACTAGTGTACAATGAGCAGTTCTTC.